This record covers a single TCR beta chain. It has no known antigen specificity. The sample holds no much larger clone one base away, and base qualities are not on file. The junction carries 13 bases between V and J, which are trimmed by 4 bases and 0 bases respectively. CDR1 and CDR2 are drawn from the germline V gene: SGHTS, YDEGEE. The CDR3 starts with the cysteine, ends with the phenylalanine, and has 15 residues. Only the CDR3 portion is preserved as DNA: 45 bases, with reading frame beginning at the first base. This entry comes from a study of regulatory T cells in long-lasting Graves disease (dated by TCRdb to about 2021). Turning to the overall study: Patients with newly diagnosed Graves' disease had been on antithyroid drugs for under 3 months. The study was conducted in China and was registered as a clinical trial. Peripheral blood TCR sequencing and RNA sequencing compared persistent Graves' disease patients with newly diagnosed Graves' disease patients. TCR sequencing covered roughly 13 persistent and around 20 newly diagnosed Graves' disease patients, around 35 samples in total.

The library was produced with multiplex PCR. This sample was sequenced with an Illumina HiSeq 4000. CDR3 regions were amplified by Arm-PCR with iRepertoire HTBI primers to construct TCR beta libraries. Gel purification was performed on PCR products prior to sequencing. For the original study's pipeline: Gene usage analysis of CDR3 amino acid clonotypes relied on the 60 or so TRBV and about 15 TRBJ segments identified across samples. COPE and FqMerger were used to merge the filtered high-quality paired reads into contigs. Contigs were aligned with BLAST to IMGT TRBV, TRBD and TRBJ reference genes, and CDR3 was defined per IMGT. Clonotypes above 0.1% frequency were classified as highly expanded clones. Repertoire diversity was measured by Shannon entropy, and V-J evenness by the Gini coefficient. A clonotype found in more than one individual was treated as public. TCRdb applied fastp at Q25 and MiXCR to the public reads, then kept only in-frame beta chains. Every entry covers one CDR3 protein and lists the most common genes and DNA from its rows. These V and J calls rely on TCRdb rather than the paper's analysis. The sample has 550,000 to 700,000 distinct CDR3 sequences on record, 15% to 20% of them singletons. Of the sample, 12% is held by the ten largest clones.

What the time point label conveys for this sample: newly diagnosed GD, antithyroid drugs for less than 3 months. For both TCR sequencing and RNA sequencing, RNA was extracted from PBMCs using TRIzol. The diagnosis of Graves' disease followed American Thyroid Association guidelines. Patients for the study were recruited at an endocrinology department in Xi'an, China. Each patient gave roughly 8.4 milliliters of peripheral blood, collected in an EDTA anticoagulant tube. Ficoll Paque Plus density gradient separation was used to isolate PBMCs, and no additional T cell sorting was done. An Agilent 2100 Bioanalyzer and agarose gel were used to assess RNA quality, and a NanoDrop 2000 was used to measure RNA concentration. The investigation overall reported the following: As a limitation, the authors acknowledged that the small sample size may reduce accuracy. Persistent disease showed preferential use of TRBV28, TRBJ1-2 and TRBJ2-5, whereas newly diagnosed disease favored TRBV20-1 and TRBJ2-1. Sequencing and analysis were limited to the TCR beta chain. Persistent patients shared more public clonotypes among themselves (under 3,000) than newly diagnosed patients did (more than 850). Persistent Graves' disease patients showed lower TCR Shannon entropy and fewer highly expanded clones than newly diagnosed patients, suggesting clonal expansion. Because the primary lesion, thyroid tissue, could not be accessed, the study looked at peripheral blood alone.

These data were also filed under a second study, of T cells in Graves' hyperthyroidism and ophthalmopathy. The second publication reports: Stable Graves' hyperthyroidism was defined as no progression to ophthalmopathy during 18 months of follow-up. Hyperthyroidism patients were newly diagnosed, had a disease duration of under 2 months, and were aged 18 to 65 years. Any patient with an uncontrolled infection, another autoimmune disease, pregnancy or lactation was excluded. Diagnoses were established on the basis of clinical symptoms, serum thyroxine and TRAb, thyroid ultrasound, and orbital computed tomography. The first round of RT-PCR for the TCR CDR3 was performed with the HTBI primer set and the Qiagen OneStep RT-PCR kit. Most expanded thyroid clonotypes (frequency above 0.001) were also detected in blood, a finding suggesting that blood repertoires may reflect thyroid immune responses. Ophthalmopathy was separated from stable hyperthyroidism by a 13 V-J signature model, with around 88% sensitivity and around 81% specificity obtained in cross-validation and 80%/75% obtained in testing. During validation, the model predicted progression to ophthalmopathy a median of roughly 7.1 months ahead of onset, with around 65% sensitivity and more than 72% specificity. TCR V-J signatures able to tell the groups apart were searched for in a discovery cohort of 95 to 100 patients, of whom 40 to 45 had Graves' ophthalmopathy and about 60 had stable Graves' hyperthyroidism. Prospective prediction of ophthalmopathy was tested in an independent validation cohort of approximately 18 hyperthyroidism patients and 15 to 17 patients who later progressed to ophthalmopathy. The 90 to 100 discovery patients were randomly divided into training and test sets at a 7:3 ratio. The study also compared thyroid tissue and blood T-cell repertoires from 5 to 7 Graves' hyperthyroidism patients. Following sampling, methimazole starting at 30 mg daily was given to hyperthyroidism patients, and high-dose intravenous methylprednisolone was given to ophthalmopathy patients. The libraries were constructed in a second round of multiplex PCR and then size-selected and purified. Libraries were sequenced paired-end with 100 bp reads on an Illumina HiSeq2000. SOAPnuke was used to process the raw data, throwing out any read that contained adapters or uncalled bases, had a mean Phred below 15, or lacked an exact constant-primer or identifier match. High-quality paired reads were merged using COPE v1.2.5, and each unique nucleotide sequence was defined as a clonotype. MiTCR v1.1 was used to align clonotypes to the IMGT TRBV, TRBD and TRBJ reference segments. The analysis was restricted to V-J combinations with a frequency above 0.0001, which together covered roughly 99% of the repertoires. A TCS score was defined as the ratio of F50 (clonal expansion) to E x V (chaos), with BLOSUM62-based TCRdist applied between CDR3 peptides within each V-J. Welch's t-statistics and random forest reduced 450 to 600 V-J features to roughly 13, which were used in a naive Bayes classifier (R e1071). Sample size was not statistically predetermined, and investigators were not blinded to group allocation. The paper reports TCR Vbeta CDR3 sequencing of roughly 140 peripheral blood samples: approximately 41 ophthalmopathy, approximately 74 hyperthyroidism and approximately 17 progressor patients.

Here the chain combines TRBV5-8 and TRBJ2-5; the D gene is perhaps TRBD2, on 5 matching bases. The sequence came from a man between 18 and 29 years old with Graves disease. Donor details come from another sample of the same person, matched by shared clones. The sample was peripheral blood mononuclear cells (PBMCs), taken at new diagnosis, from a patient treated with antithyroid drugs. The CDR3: CASSQRTWYQETQYF. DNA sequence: TGTGCCAGCAGCCAAAGGACTTGGTACCAAGAGACCCAGTACTTC.